This T cell receptor beta chain was obtained from a study of cytomegalovirus exposure and HLA in healthy donors. PCR involved 60 Vbeta and 13 Jbeta primers. The data were produced by immunoSEQ multiplex PCR, yet TCRdb's version contains in-frame clones alone and is incomplete. The table shows about 160,000 clones, with 75% occurring only once. Trimming left V 8 bases short and J 5 bases short, with 21 bases between. The CDR3 is made up of 15 amino acids. The germline V gene has CDR1 MNHEY and CDR2 SVGAGI. This receptor was obtained from a woman aged 50 to 65 in good health and CMV-seropositive. The sequenced sample consisted of PBMCs. The J gene is TRBJ2-5, the V gene TRBV6-5; D may be TRBD2 (5 bases). The CDR3: CASPYGTRSTETQYF. The DNA of the CDR3 is TGTGCCAGCCCCTACGGTACTAGATCCACGGAGACCCAGTACTTC.